The 15 T cell receptor beta chains below were found in one sample sequenced in a study of control samples from healthy donors and cancer patients. Clones were sequenced by immunoSEQ multiplex PCR, and TCRdb holds only the in-frame ones, with some missing. The sample has some 410,000 clones; 80% to 95% are singletons. The source material was PBMCs. These receptors were taken from a man aged 40-55 years with head and neck cancer.

This sequence joins TRBV19 and TRBJ2-1, with 13 bases matching TRBD2. The CDR3 totals 15 residues. V was clipped by 1 base and J by 9 bases; unmatched bases: 3. Germline V gene sequence: CDR1 LNHDA, CDR2 SQIVND (reference sequence). CDR3: CASSIGTSGSTEQFF. In nucleotides, the CDR3 is TGTGCCAGTAGTATAGGGACTAGCGGGAGCACTGAGCAGTTCTTC.

This chain uses TRBV9 with TRBJ2-1; 10 nucleotides line up with TRBD2. Germline assignment: CDR1 SGDLS and CDR2 YYNGEE. V was pared by 2 bases and J by 10 bases, with 12 bases of the junction left unmatched. This CDR3 region has 16 residues. The CDR3 is CASSVGSGRASGEQFF. Written as DNA, the CDR3 is TGTGCCAGCAGCGTTGGGAGCGGGAGGGCCTCAGGAGAGCAGTTCTTC.

The chain recombines TRBV19 with TRBJ2-1, with 10 bases identical to TRBD2. The CDR3 is 16 residues long. Trimming took 5 bases from V and 4 from J; bases not matched to a gene: 8. Germline V gene sequence: CDR1 LNHDA, CDR2 SQIVND (reference sequence). The CDR3 nucleotides are TGTGCCAGTAGTCCGTTAGCGGGAGGCAAATACAATGAGCAGTTCTTC. Encoded protein: CASSPLAGGKYNEQFF.

The count of this clone is one. This rearrangement joins TRBV9 to TRBJ2-3; D perhaps matches TRBD1 (6 bases). Germline assignment: CDR1 SGDLS and CDR2 YYNGEE. The CDR3 is 14 residues long. V was pared by 0 bases and J by 5 bases, with 10 bases between. The CDR3 DNA is TGTGCCAGCAGCGTAGGCCCAGGGGTAGATACGCAGTATTTT. Translated, it gives CASSVGPGVDTQYF.

The chain employs TRBV7-6 and TRBJ1-4; 9 nucleotides match TRBD1. With V trimmed by 4 bases and J by 4 bases, 13 bases remained unmatched. This CDR3 comprises 18 residues. Germline CDR1 and CDR2: SGHVS and FNYEAQ. This chain's CDR3 is CASSSRGGQGRGNEKLFF. CDR3 coding DNA: TGTGCCAGCAGCTCCCGGGGGGGACAGGGAAGGGGTAATGAAAAACTGTTTTTT.

The chain uses TRBV28 and TRBJ2-6; no clear D. The CDR3 extends over 16 amino acids. V lost 6 bases and J 6 bases, leaving 18 bases between the germline ends. CDR1 and CDR2 (germline): MDHEN, SYDVKM. The CDR3 sequence is CASRLVADSLANVLTF. The CDR3 DNA sequence: TGTGCCAGCAGGTTAGTTGCTGACTCTTTGGCCAACGTCCTGACTTTC.

This clone was seen only once. The genes are TRBV29-1 and TRBJ1-1, with 8 bases lining up with TRBD1. Germline CDR1 SQVTM, CDR2 ANQGSEA. V was clipped by 4 bases and J by 4 bases; unmatched bases: 5. This CDR3 comprises 13 residues. The CDR3 region is CSVVQGAFTEAFF. The CDR3 coding sequence is TGCAGCGTTGTCCAGGGGGCCTTCACTGAAGCTTTCTTT. Looking up the rest from reference TRBV29-1 and TRBJ1-1 gives the full variable domain: SAVISQKPSRDICQRGTSLTIQCQVDSQVTMMFWYRQQPGQSLTLIATANQGSEATYESGFVIDKFPISRPNLTFSTLTVSNMSPEDSSIYLCSVVQGAFTEAFFGQGTRLTVV.

The chain carries TRBV5-1 and TRBJ2-7; TRBD2 matches at 7 bases. Germline V lookup: CDR1 SGHRS, CDR2 YFSETQ. This CDR3 is 13 amino acids long. The J segment lost 5 bases and the V segment lost 5 bases, leaving 7 bases of the junction unmatched. DNA of the CDR3: TGCGCCAGCAGGAGCGGGGCCTTGGACGAGCAGTACTTC. It translates to CASRSGALDEQYF.

This clone was picked up one time. The chain links TRBV6-5 to TRBJ1-6; no reliable D call. In germline, CDR1 is MNHEY, CDR2 SVGAGI. Trimming left V 4 bases short and J 6 bases short, with 13 bases between. The CDR3 consists of 15 residues. The CDR3 is CASSLALGFNSPLHF. The CDR3, as DNA: TGTGCCAGCAGTTTGGCGTTGGGTTTTAATTCACCCCTCCACTTT.

The V and J genes are TRBV6-5 and TRBJ2-1; 8 bases agree with TRBD2. Germline V gives CDR1 MNHEY, CDR2 SVGAGI. The CDR3 has 13 amino acids. After removal of 7 bases from V and 5 bases from J, the junction contained 4 bases not matched to a gene. CDR3 sequence (DNA): TGTGCCAGCAAGATTAGCGGGAACAATGAGCAGTTCTTC. It encodes CASKISGNNEQFF.

This sequence joins TRBV6-5 and TRBJ2-1; 12 bases are a match to TRBD2. V was pared by 5 bases and J by 4 bases, with 3 bases of the junction left unmatched. Germline-derived CDR1 and CDR2 are MNHEY and SVGAGI. The CDR3 is 15 residues long. The CDR3 nucleotides read TGTGCCAGCAGTCGACTAGCGGGAGAGTACAATGAGCAGTTCTTC. This codes for CASSRLAGEYNEQFF.

The V gene is TRBV11-2, the J gene TRBJ2-7, with D possibly matching TRBD2 (5 bases). Germline CDR1 and CDR2: SGHAT and FQNNGV. This CDR3 comprises 12 residues. Deletions cut 4 bases from V and 12 bases from J, with 16 bases between. The CDR3 region is CASSWNGENTYF. The CDR3 coding sequence is TGTGCCAGCAGCTGGAACGGGGAAAATACGTACTTC.

The count of this clone is one. The rearrangement uses TRBV9 and TRBJ1-1; no reliable D call. V gave up 4 bases and J gave up 4 bases, with 11 bases separating them. The CDR3 is 13 residues long. Germline V gene sequence: CDR1 SGDLS, CDR2 YYNGEE. CDR3 amino acids: CASSPRPATEAFF. The DNA of the CDR3 is TGTGCCAGCAGCCCGAGGCCGGCCACTGAAGCTTTCTTT. The full variable domain, rest sourced from reference TRBV9 and TRBJ1-1, is DSGVTQTPKHLITATGQRVTLRCSPRSGDLSVYWYQQSLDQGLQFLIQYYNGEERAKGNILERFSAQQFPDLHSELNLSSLELGDSALYFCASSPRPATEAFFGQGTRLTVV.

The gene calls are TRBV19 and TRBJ1-1; a weak D match, TRBD1 (5 bases). Looked up from germline, CDR1 is LNHDA and CDR2 is SQIVND (reference sequence). This CDR3 is built from 12 residues. The V end was cut by 1 base, the J end by 10 bases, with 10 bases between. In nucleotides, the CDR3 is TGTGCCAGTAGTATAGGGCGGGGCGTAGCTTTCTTT. Protein: CASSIGRGVAFF.

The chain links TRBV21-1 to TRBJ1-4; TRBD1 was called by the table and not checked on the DNA. TRBV21-1 represents a pseudogene. The CDR3 has 15 amino acids. Written as DNA, the CDR3 is TGTGCCAGCAGCAAAGCCGCAGGGGTTAATGAAAAACTGTTTTTT. Amino acid sequence: CASSKAAGVNEKLFF.